The clone carrying this T cell receptor beta chain was counted at least ten times. Antigen: not known. With a J-beta primer mix and a sample-barcoded 5' primer, a second PCR ran about 7 to 12 cycles. Each cDNA molecule received a tag from a template-switch adaptor that had 12 random nucleotides. From the 5' RACE reads, TCRdb called clonotypes with MiXCR, one entry per CDR3 protein. Here the sample spans over 550,000 distinct CDR3 sequences, approximately 30% being singletons. The data stem from a study of blood T cells in healthy people across ages. Findings and limits, study-wide: Researchers report that TCR beta diversity correlated strongly with naive T cell percentage.

The sequenced sample consisted of blood. The TCR comes from a woman of 80 years or more in good health.

CDR3: CASSWTGIDEKLFF. CDR3 in DNA: TGTGCCAGCAGCTGGACAGGGATTGATGAAAAACTGTTTTTT. The J gene is TRBJ1-4, the V gene TRBV7-9; 8 bases are shared with TRBD1. The CDR3 consists of 14 residues. V lost 4 bases to trimming and J lost 6 bases; unmatched junction nucleotides: 4. Germline CDR1 SEHNR, CDR2 FQNEAQ (reference sequence).